The clone carrying this TCR beta chain was found once. The germline CDR1 and CDR2 sequences are MNHEY and SVGAGI. Unmatched junction bases numbered 8, after V lost 5 bases and J lost 5 bases. The CDR3 extends over 15 amino acids. Under the authors' procedure: Amplification with reference gene primers provided the estimates of nucleated cell counts. Method: immunoSEQ multiplex PCR; TCRdb's copy keeps in-frame clones and lacks some. That table gives V, J and clone size, and the DNA gave D and trimming. Of under 200,000 clones in the sample, about 86% were seen once. The data were taken from a study of blood T cell repertoires in COVID-19. Study-level background: COVID-19 samples collected from the United States, Italy and Spain covered acute and convalescent phases. T cells, B-cell-depleted T cells, or PBMCs supplied cDNA or gDNA.

The sequenced sample consisted of peripheral blood. This sequence was found in a man aged 50 to 59 with active or convalescent COVID-19. The V and J genes are TRBV6-5 and TRBJ1-2; TRBD1 agrees at 10 bases. The chain's CDR3 is CASSLGQGMRYGYTF. The CDR3 bases are TGTGCCAGCAGTCTGGGACAGGGGATGCGGTATGGCTACACCTTC.